The 26 T cell receptor beta chains below all came from one sample that was sequenced in a study of blood T cell repertoires in COVID-19. The table came from immunoSEQ multiplex PCR; TCRdb's copy has only in-frame clones and leaves some out. The sample has hundreds of thousands of clones, about 89% seen once. Sample: PBMCs or T cells enriched from blood (not recorded which). All receptors derive from a woman between 40 and 55 years old who had recovered from COVID-19.

The rearrangement joins TRBV28 to TRBJ1-5; D is possibly TRBD1 (5 bases). This CDR3 has 15 residues. V was pared by 5 bases and J by 2 bases, with 13 bases between. Germline CDR1 is MDHEN and CDR2 is SYDVKM. This CDR3 is CASSPSGGGNQPQHF. CDR3 DNA: TGTGCCAGCAGTCCGTCGGGGGGAGGCAATCAGCCCCAGCATTTT.

As DNA, the CDR3 is TGTGCCAGCACCCTACAGGGGCCCGATCAGCCCCAGCATTTT. The encoded protein is CASTLQGPDQPQHF. The V call is TRBV6-5, the J call TRBJ1-5, with 7 bases lining up with TRBD1. The CDR3 is made up of 14 amino acids. The germline CDR1 and CDR2 sequences are MNHEY and SVGAGI. Unmatched junction bases numbered 8, after V lost 7 bases and J lost 5 bases.

This chain links TRBV6-2 or TRBV6-3 with TRBJ2-7; the D is unclear. Trimming took 6 bases from V and 2 from J, leaving 5 bases between them. The length of the CDR3 is 11 residues. CDR1 is MNHEY, CDR2 SVGEGT, per germline. In nucleotides, the CDR3 is TGTGCCAGCAGCTCTACCTACGAGCAGTACTTC. Translated, it gives CASSSTYEQYF.

The V and J genes are TRBV19 and TRBJ1-1, with unresolved D. CDR1 and CDR2 from the germline V gene are LNHDA and SQIVND (reference sequence). The CDR3 loop spans 13 amino acids. V lost 3 bases to trimming and J lost 6 bases, with 11 bases between them. DNA for the CDR3: TGTGCCAGTAGTATTAACAGTTTGGCTGAAGCTTTCTTT. It is translated as CASSINSLAEAFF. Full variable domain (outside the CDR3, taken from reference TRBV19 and TRBJ1-1): DGGITQSPKYLFRKEGQNVTLSCEQNLNHDAMYWYRQDPGQGLRLIYYSQIVNDFQKGDIAEGYSVSREKKESFPLTVTSAQKNPTAFYLCASSINSLAEAFFGQGTRLTVV.

This chain uses TRBV9 with TRBJ1-2, with 9 positions matching TRBD1. The V gene's germline CDR1 is SGDLS and CDR2 YYNGEE. This CDR3 contains 15 residues. J lost 2 bases, V lost 4 bases, and 6 bases had no gene match. CDR3 protein: CASSTRGTGNYGYTF. CDR3 coding DNA: TGTGCCAGCAGCACGCGCGGGACAGGGAACTATGGCTACACCTTC.

The chain has TRBV21-1 and TRBJ1-5; the table's TRBD1 call for D was not verified on the DNA. TRBV21-1 represents a pseudogene. This CDR3 is 18 amino acids long. The CDR3 loop reads CASSKGTTLGYSNQPQHF. The CDR3 nucleotides read TGTGCCAGCAGCAAAGGGACAACCCTAGGGTATAGCAATCAGCCCCAGCATTTT.

This sequence joins TRBV7-9 and TRBJ2-1; the match to TRBD2 covers 12 bases. The CDR3 runs to 16 residues. With 8 bases clipped from V and 4 bases from J, the junction kept 9 bases outside the gene matches. Germline V gene lookup returns CDR1 SEHNR and CDR2 FQNEAQ (reference sequence). The CDR3 loop is CASSVVGLAGYNEQFF. DNA for the CDR3: TGTGCCAGCTCTGTGGTTGGACTAGCGGGGTACAATGAGCAGTTCTTC. The full variable domain, its missing parts supplied by reference TRBV7-9 and TRBJ2-1, is DTGVSQNPRHKITKRGQNVTFRCDPISEHNRLYWYRQTLGQGPEFLTYFQNEAQLEKSRLLSDRFSAERPKGSFSTLEIQRTEQGDSAMYLCASSVVGLAGYNEQFFGPGTRLTVL.

The chain uses TRBV7-2 and TRBJ2-2; 10 nucleotides align to TRBD1. The V gene end was trimmed by 3 bases and the J gene end by 2 bases; junction bases not matched to a gene: 6. Germline V gene lookup returns CDR1 SGHTA and CDR2 FQGNSA. This CDR3 contains 17 residues. In DNA, the CDR3 is TGTGCCAGCAGCTTTAGACAGGGGGCTTTAAACACCGGGGAGCTGTTTTTT. It specifies CASSFRQGALNTGELFF.

The table lists this clone with a count of one. The chain uses TRBV24-1 and TRBJ1-4; no clear D gene. The length of the CDR3 is 13 residues. V lost 3 bases and J 7 bases, leaving 8 bases between the germline ends. CDR1 is KGHDR and CDR2 is SFDVKD in the germline V gene. The CDR3 nucleotides are TGTGCCACCAGTGATAGGAGAGGTGAAAAACTGTTTTTT. Encoded protein: CATSDRRGEKLFF.

This clone was observed once. The rearrangement uses TRBV3-1 (or the pseudogene TRBV3-2) and TRBJ1-2, with a possible D match to TRBD1 (6 bases). Germline CDR1 reads LGHDT; CDR2 reads YNNKEL (reference sequence). Trimming cost V 5 bases and J 2 bases, with 15 bases left between them. The CDR3 has 15 residues. The CDR3 sequence is CASSFTGTGNYGYTF. For the CDR3, the DNA is TGTGCCAGCAGCTTCACAGGGACGGGAAACTATGGCTACACCTTC.

The rearrangement links TRBV5-1 to TRBJ2-3; possibly TRBD2 for D (6 bases). The CDR3 totals 15 residues. Trimming stripped 0 bases from V and 2 bases from J, with 10 bases between. From germline, CDR1 is SGHRS and CDR2 YFSETQ. This CDR3 is CASSLELALTDTQYF. DNA of the CDR3: TGCGCCAGCAGCTTGGAACTAGCCCTCACAGATACGCAGTATTTT.

The gene calls are TRBV28 and TRBJ1-4; 9 nucleotides match TRBD1. The CDR3 sequence is 15 residues long. V shed 2 bases, J shed 7 bases, and the junction held 5 bases outside the gene matches. CDR1 MDHEN and CDR2 SYDVKM come from the germline V gene. CDR3 in amino acids: CASSLQQGAGEKLFF. CDR3 bases: TGTGCCAGCAGTTTACAACAGGGGGCAGGTGAAAAACTGTTTTTT.

The V call is TRBV29-1, the J call TRBJ2-5; TRBD2 matches 12 bases. With V trimmed by 6 bases and J by 4 bases, 6 bases remained unmatched. Germline V gene sequence: CDR1 SQVTM, CDR2 ANQGSEA. The CDR3 length is 14 residues. CDR3: CSVSSGGAGETQYF. CDR3 bases: TGCAGCGTCTCTAGCGGGGGGGCAGGAGAGACCCAGTACTTC. Based on the CDR3 plus reference TRBV29-1 and TRBJ2-5, the full variable domain is SAVISQKPSRDICQRGTSLTIQCQVDSQVTMMFWYRQQPGQSLTLIATANQGSEATYESGFVIDKFPISRPNLTFSTLTVSNMSPEDSSIYLCSVSSGGAGETQYFGPGTRLLVL.

The chain combines TRBV18 with TRBJ1-6, with 8 bases identical to TRBD1. J gave up 10 bases and V 2 bases, and 16 bases lay outside the gene matches. The CDR3 runs to 18 residues. Per germline, CDR1 KGHSH and CDR2 LQKENI. CDR3 in amino acids: CASSPILRTGTLRSPLHF. Written as DNA, the CDR3 is TGTGCCAGCTCACCAATACTAAGGACAGGGACCCTGAGGTCACCCCTCCACTTT.

This chain connects TRBV18 to TRBJ1-6; D is perhaps TRBD1 (6 bases). Germline CDR1 is KGHSH and CDR2 is LQKENI. The V gene lost 3 bases and the J gene lost 4 bases, with 19 bases spanning the gap. This CDR3 contains 18 residues. CDR3 bases: TGTGCCAGCTCACCGACAGGACCTAAGATGAGTTATAATTCACCCCTCCACTTT. Residues: CASSPTGPKMSYNSPLHF.

J is TRBJ2-3 and V is TRBV29-1, with TRBD1 as a possible D gene (5 bases). V was pared by 3 bases and J by 3 bases, with 7 bases between. This CDR3 spans 12 amino acids. Germline lookup yields CDR1 SQVTM and CDR2 ANQGSEA. The CDR3 sequence: CSVEGLTDTQYF. CDR3 in DNA: TGCAGCGTTGAGGGGCTTACAGATACGCAGTATTTT.

This clone has a count of ten or more. Other DNA sequences in the sample encode the same CDR3. The J gene is TRBJ2-6, the V gene TRBV6-1; D ambiguous. This CDR3 is built from 15 residues. Germline CDR1 is MNHNS and CDR2 is SASEGT. The ends were cut back, 1 base at V and 2 bases at J, with 6 bases in the middle. For the CDR3, the DNA is TGTGCCAGCAGTGAAGGGGCAGCTGGGGCCAACGTCCTGACTTTC. This gives the protein CASSEGAAGANVLTF.

This clone was counted once. An end of the junction does not agree with germline; a read error may underlie this. The rearrangement uses TRBV6-5 and TRBJ2-1; a possible D gene is TRBD2 (5 bases). CDR1 MNHEY and CDR2 SVGAGI come from the germline V gene. The CDR3 is made up of 13 amino acids. CDR3 DNA sequence: TGTGCCGGCAGTTACCTTAGCGCCAATGAGCAGTTCTTC. It codes for CAGSYLSANEQFF.

The CDR3 nucleotides read TGTGCCAGCAGTTTCCCGGGGCAGGGACTCGAGCAGTACTTC. This encodes CASSFPGQGLEQYF. The V and J genes are TRBV28 and TRBJ2-7; D possibly corresponds to TRBD2 (6 bases). The CDR3 extends over 14 amino acids. V lost 3 bases to trimming and J lost 6 bases, with 15 bases between them. The germline CDR1 and CDR2 sequences are MDHEN and SYDVKM.

The chain carries TRBV7-2 and TRBJ1-2, with D hard to call. V was cut by 1 base and J by 8 bases, with 11 bases left in between. Germline CDR1 reads SGHTA; CDR2 reads FQGNSA. This CDR3 spans 13 amino acids. The CDR3: CASSLEVFRGYTF. CDR3 bases: TGTGCCAGCAGCTTAGAAGTATTCCGGGGCTACACCTTC.

This chain connects TRBV30 to TRBJ1-1; D is possibly TRBD1 (5 bases). V lost 3 bases, J lost 5 bases, and 13 bases lay in between. Germline V gene lookup returns CDR1 GTSNPN and CDR2 SVGIG (reference sequence). There are 13 residues in the CDR3. CDR3 DNA: TGTGCCTGGAGCCCTGTTGGGGCGACTGAAGCTTTCTTT. It translates to CAWSPVGATEAFF.

J is TRBJ2-2 and V is TRBV27, with D perhaps TRBD2 (6 bases). Germline V gene data show CDR1 as MNHEY and CDR2 as SMNVEV (reference sequence). Trimming pared 3 bases from V and 5 bases from J, leaving 7 bases between. The CDR3 spans 13 residues. The CDR3 DNA is TGTGCCAGCAGTTTCGGGGGAACCGGGGAGCTGTTTTTT. Translated: CASSFGGTGELFF.

This chain connects TRBV5-1 to TRBJ2-7, with TRBD1 identical over 8 bases. This CDR3 is 15 amino acids long. Germline V lookup: CDR1 SGHRS, CDR2 YFSETQ. The V gene end was trimmed by 5 bases and the J gene end by 4 bases; junction bases not matched to a gene: 11. CDR3 loop: CASSHGQGKVYEQYF. The CDR3 DNA is TGCGCCAGCAGTCACGGACAGGGAAAGGTTTACGAGCAGTACTTC.

Worth noting for this clone: The same CDR3 can be traced to other DNA sequences in this sample. The chain is built from TRBV3-1 (or the pseudogene TRBV3-2) and TRBJ1-1; 7 bases agree with TRBD1. The CDR3 runs to 14 residues. J lost 0 bases, V lost 3 bases, and 1 base had no gene match. CDR1 and CDR2 from the germline V gene are LGHDT and YNNKEL (reference sequence). The CDR3 spells CASSQTGLNTEAFF. The CDR3 DNA reads TGTGCCAGCAGCCAGACAGGGTTGAACACTGAAGCTTTCTTT.

The DNA for the CDR3 is TGTGCCAGCAGCCTAGGTTATTCCAACGAGCAGTACTTC. Translated: CASSLGYSNEQYF. This chain uses TRBV12-3 or TRBV12-4 with TRBJ2-7; D not resolved. The CDR3 runs 13 residues. V lost 6 bases, J lost 5 bases, and 14 bases lay in between.

This chain links TRBV7-9 with TRBJ2-1, with D possibly TRBD2 on 7 matching bases. Germline V gene sequence: CDR1 SEHNR, CDR2 FQNEAQ (reference sequence). Trimming took 4 bases from V and 9 from J, leaving 13 bases between them. The CDR3 is made up of 13 amino acids. CDR3 sequence reads: CASSSKGGGEQFF. For the CDR3, the DNA is TGTGCCAGCAGCTCCAAGGGGGGGGGTGAGCAGTTCTTC.